A selection of T cell receptor beta chains follows, all from one sample in a study of cytomegalovirus exposure and HLA in healthy donors. Repertoires were generated with immunoSEQ multiplex PCR, while TCRdb's copy carries only in-frame clones and drops some. The top ten clones hold about 2% of a sample with about 200,000 clones, about nine tenths of them seen once. Sequenced: PBMCs. The receptors here all came from a woman aged 18-30 years in good health and CMV-seropositive. CDR3s include the opening cysteine and the closing phenylalanine or tryptophan. Each record gives: D gene, clone size, J gene, V gene, CDR3 DNA, CDR3 protein. A D gene is named only where the DNA matches it firmly. Size values are once, few and many counts, or a class for expanded clones, and some rows have none.

>NA|NA|TRBJ2-7|TRBV7-9
TGTGCCAGCAGCCCAGGGGTTTCGTACGAGCAGTACTTC
CASSPGVSYEQYF
>NA|NA|TRBJ1-1|TRBV28
TGTGCCAGCAGTTTAGGGCAACTCCAGACTGAAGCTTTCTTT
CASSLGQLQTEAFF
>NA|few|TRBJ1-2|TRBV2
TGTGCCAGCAGTGTCTTGAGGGATGGCTACACCTTC
CASSVLRDGYTF
>TRBD2|NA|TRBJ2-2|TRBV7-9
TGTGCCAGCAGCCCCCATCGGGGGGGCGGGGAGCTGTTTTTT
CASSPHRGGGELFF
>NA|NA|TRBJ1-1|TRBV6-5
TGTGCCAGCCACCGGGGGAGGGAACGGGGCACTGAAGCTTTCTTT
CASHRGRERGTEAFF
>TRBD2|NA|TRBJ2-1|TRBV7-2
TGTGCCAGCAGCTTACGACTAGCGGGATCTAGCACCTACAATGAGCAGTTCTTC
CASSLRLAGSSTYNEQFF
>NA|NA|TRBJ2-7|TRBV27
TGTGCCAGCAGTTTATCCGGGGTCTCCTACGAGCAGTACTTC
CASSLSGVSYEQYF
>TRBD1|once|TRBJ1-3|TRBV28
TGTGCCAGCAGGACGACAGGGTCTGGAAACACCATATATTTT
CASRTTGSGNTIYF
>TRBD2|NA|TRBJ2-7|TRBV9
TGTGCCAGCAGCGTATCCGGGACTAGCGGGGTAGAGCAGTACTTC
CASSVSGTSGVEQYF
>NA|NA|TRBJ1-2|TRBV30
TGTGCCTGGGAGGCGGGAAATGCGGATGGCTACACCTTC
CAWEAGNADGYTF
>NA|few|TRBJ2-7|TRBV27
TGTGCCAGCAGCAACAGGGATCCCTACGAGCAGTACTTC
CASSNRDPYEQYF
>TRBD1|NA|TRBJ2-5|TRBV5-1
TGCGCCAGCAGCTCACAGGGGACCCAAGAGACCCAGTACTTC
CASSSQGTQETQYF
>NA|once|TRBJ1-1|TRBV9
TGTGCCAGCAGCGTAGGCTTAGGGGACACTGAAGCTTTCTTT
CASSVGLGDTEAFF
>NA|once|TRBJ1-5|TRBV2
TGTGCCAGCAGTGAATCCAGGGGAAGCAATCAGCCCCAGCATTTT
CASSESRGSNQPQHF
>NA|NA|TRBJ1-5|TRBV5-8
TGTGCCAGCAGCTTGGCAGGGAATCAGCCCCAGCATTTT
CASSLAGNQPQHF
>NA|NA|TRBJ1-1|TRBV6-1
TGTGCCAGCAGTGTATACACTGAAGCTTTCTTT
CASSVYTEAFF
>NA|NA|TRBJ2-5|TRBV10-3
TGTGCCATCAACCGGCGGATCGGGGAGACCCAGTACTTC
CAINRRIGETQYF
>NA|few|TRBJ1-2|TRBV5-4
TGTGCCAGCATTCACTGGGGGGAGAACTATGGCTACACCTTC
CASIHWGENYGYTF
>TRBD2|NA|TRBJ2-1|TRBV27
TGTGCCAGCAGTCCCTTTAATACGGGACAGGGGACTAGCGGGAGAGCATACAATGAGCAGTTCTTC
CASSPFNTGQGTSGRAYNEQFF
>TRBD1|NA|TRBJ2-7|TRBV27
TGTGCCAGCAGTCCGACAGGGTTTGGCTACGAGCAGTACTTC
CASSPTGFGYEQYF
>NA|NA|TRBJ1-1|TRBV5-1
TGCGCCAGCAGCTTGGGTATGACAGGAGTAAACACTGAAGCTTTCTTT
CASSLGMTGVNTEAFF
>TRBD1|NA|TRBJ1-1|TRBV18
TGTGCCAGCTCACAGGGACAGCTGAACACTGAAGCTTTCTTT
CASSQGQLNTEAFF
>NA|NA|TRBJ2-1|TRBV29-1
TGCAGCGTTGAAGATTATCGGGACATCAATGAGCAGTTCTTC
CSVEDYRDINEQFF
>TRBD1|NA|TRBJ1-2|TRBV7-9
TGTGCCAGCAGCTCCTCGGGACAGCACTATGGCTACACCTTC
CASSSSGQHYGYTF
>NA|NA|TRBJ1-1|TRBV11-2
TGTGCCAGCAGCTCGGGGTCATTGGTGGTGGCGGACACTGAAGCTTTCTTT
CASSSGSLVVADTEAFF
>NA|NA|TRBJ1-2|TRBV6-6
TGTGCCAGCAGTTACTCGACTCGTTTCACGTCCTATGGCTACACCTTC
CASSYSTRFTSYGYTF
>NA|NA|TRBJ1-1|TRBV2
TGTGCCAGCAGCGCAGGGGAACCGAACACTGAAGCTTTCTTT
CASSAGEPNTEAFF
>NA|NA|TRBJ2-2|TRBV5-4
TGTGCCAGCAGGGAGGACCCCGGCTCGAACACCGGGGAGCTGTTTTTT
CASREDPGSNTGELFF
>NA|NA|TRBJ2-7|TRBV7-8
TGTGCCAGCAGCTTAGGGCAGGGGGGTTCCTACGAGCAGTACTTC
CASSLGQGGSYEQYF
>NA|NA|TRBJ2-2|TRBV6-1
TGTGCCAGCAGTGAAAAGTTCCTTCTGGGACTCTCTCGCCCGTTTTTT
CASSEKFLLGLSRPFF
>TRBD1|NA|TRBJ2-2|TRBV11-2
TGTGCCAGCAGATCGATTAAGGGGGACAGGAGAGTTACCGGGGAGCTGTTTTTT
CASRSIKGDRRVTGELFF
>NA|NA|TRBJ2-2|TRBV6-5
TGTGCCAGCAGTTACTCGGGGAGTCCCGAGTTCGGGGAGCTGTTTTTT
CASSYSGSPEFGELFF
>NA|NA|TRBJ1-2|TRBV28
TGTGCCAGCAGTTTTTTGGGGGTAGGGGGCTATGGCTACACCTTC
CASSFLGVGGYGYTF
>NA|NA|TRBJ2-1|TRBV27
TGTGCCAGCAGTACCCGGTCCGTGAGGGCGGTGTATGAGCAGTTCTTC
CASSTRSVRAVYEQFF
>TRBD1|few|TRBJ2-2|TRBV9
TGTGCCAGCAGCGCGTCGGGACAGGGAGGGACCGGGGAGCTGTTTTTT
CASSASGQGGTGELFF
>NA|few|TRBJ1-5|TRBV5-8
TGTGCCAGCGGACAGTTCAATCAGCCCCAGCATTTT
CASGQFNQPQHF
>TRBD1|NA|TRBJ1-1|TRBV6-6
TGTGCCAGCAGTTCGACAGGGATATCGGGGACTGAAGCTTTCTTT
CASSSTGISGTEAFF
>NA|NA|TRBJ2-7|TRBV5-4
TGTGCCAGCCAAAGACCCGGGGCCTACGAGCAGTACTTC
CASQRPGAYEQYF
>TRBD1|few|TRBJ2-7|TRBV5-1
TGCGCCAGCAGCTTGGGGACAGGGAGGCACGAGCAGTACTTC
CASSLGTGRHEQYF
>NA|once|TRBJ2-3|TRBV4-1
TGCGCCAGCAGCCAAGTGTCGGGGGACACAGATACGCAGTATTTT
CASSQVSGDTDTQYF
>NA|NA|TRBJ2-7|TRBV5-1
TGCGCTCCAAATCCCCAGGGAACAAGGGAGCAGTACTTC
CAPNPQGTREQYF
>TRBD1|few|TRBJ1-1|TRBV10-3
TGTGCCATCAGCCCGCAGAAGGGGGCTAGCACTGAAGCTTTCTTT
CAISPQKGASTEAFF
>TRBD2|NA|TRBJ2-1|TRBV25-1
TGTGCCAGCAGCCCGAACCGATTAGCGGGACCCAGCCACAATGAGCAGTTCTTC
CASSPNRLAGPSHNEQFF
>TRBD2|few|TRBJ2-7|TRBV28
TGTGCCAGCAGTCTCCCGACTAGCGGGGCTAGCTCCTACGAGCAGTACTTC
CASSLPTSGASSYEQYF
>NA|NA|TRBJ2-7|TRBV19
TGTGCCAGTAGTATTTCGGAGGGGACCTACGAGCAGTACTTC
CASSISEGTYEQYF
>NA|many|TRBJ2-2|TRBV6-6
TGTGCCAGCAGTTACTCGACAACAGGGAACACCGGGGAGCTGTTTTTT
CASSYSTTGNTGELFF
>NA|few|TRBJ2-7|TRBV4-1
TGCGCCAGCAGCCACCCTTCCCCCCCCGAGCAGTACTTC
CASSHPSPPEQYF
>TRBD1|NA|TRBJ2-7|TRBV7-3
TGTGCCAGCAGCCCGGGACAGGGGAGGAATTCTTACGAGCAGTACTTC
CASSPGQGRNSYEQYF
>TRBD2|NA|TRBJ2-1|TRBV10-1
TGCGCCAGCAGTCCAGGACTAGCGGGGTACAATGAGCAGTTCTTC
CASSPGLAGYNEQFF
>TRBD2|NA|TRBJ2-1|TRBV2
TGTGCCAGCAGCCCGGAGGGACTAGAGGTCGGACCAATATGGGAGCAGTTCTTC
CASSPEGLEVGPIWEQFF
>NA|few|TRBJ1-4|TRBV7-9
TGTGCCAGCAGCCAAGGGTCGGGGAATGAAAAACTGTTTTTT
CASSQGSGNEKLFF